Each of the 28 T cell receptor beta chains below was sequenced from the same sample in a study of T cell repertoires in cytomegalovirus infection. TCRdb re-analysed the reads in MiXCR, keeping a single row per CDR3 protein. The table lists some 200,000 distinct CDR3 sequences, roughly two fifths of them singletons. Their antigens are not known. The sample here was CD8+ T cells from cultured PBMCs, taken from culture after CMV antigen stimulation. These receptors were collected from a human donor in good health (CMV status not recorded). Some clones in this sample may be carry-over from other donors' samples.

J is TRBJ2-7 and V is TRBV5-5, with a weak D call TRBD2 (6 bases). Trimming removed 1 base at V and 3 bases at J, with 11 bases between. This CDR3 has 14 residues. In germline, CDR1 is SGHKS, CDR2 YYEKEE (reference sequence). The CDR3: CASSLFGSLYEQYF. CDR3 DNA sequence: TGTGCCAGCAGCTTGTTCGGGAGTCTCTACGAGCAGTACTTC. The entire variable domain, with the rest obtained from reference TRBV5-5 and TRBJ2-7, is as follows: DAGVTQSPTHLIKTRGQQVTLRCSPISGHKSVSWYQQVLGQGPQFIFQYYEKEERGRGNFPDRFSARQFPNYSSELNVNALLLGDSALYLCASSLFGSLYEQYFGPGTRLTVT.

Points on this clonotype: Here the CDR3 omits its conserved ending phenylalanine or tryptophan, so a read error is the likely source. V and J are TRBV27 and TRBJ2-7; a weak D match, TRBD2 (5 bases). This CDR3 spans 14 amino acids. The ends were cut back, 2 bases at V and 3 bases at J, with 11 bases in the middle. CDR1 is MNHEY and CDR2 is SMNVEV in the germline V gene (reference sequence). As DNA, the CDR3 is TGTGCCAGCAGTTTACGCGGGCATATCTACGAGCAGTACTGC. This codes for CASSLRGHIYEQYC.

The chain links TRBV24-1 to TRBJ1-2; possibly TRBD1 for D (5 bases). Germline lookup yields CDR1 KGHDR and CDR2 SFDVKD. Deletions cut 3 bases from V and 4 bases from J, with 11 bases between. CDR3 length: 14 amino acids. CDR3: CATSDTGLFYGYTF. The CDR3 DNA is TGTGCCACCAGTGATACGGGACTTTTCTATGGCTACACCTTC.

This clonotype was seen many times. V gene TRBV7-2 combines with J gene TRBJ1-2, with TRBD1 matching over 9 bases. The CDR3 loop spans 17 amino acids. Germline V gene data show CDR1 as SGHTA and CDR2 as FQGNSA. V shed 5 bases, J shed 2 bases, and the junction held 12 bases outside the gene matches. Here the CDR3 reads CASSPRTGVSPNYGYTF. In DNA form, the CDR3 reads TGTGCCAGCAGCCCAAGGACAGGGGTCAGCCCCAACTATGGCTACACCTTC.

This clonotype was detected a few times. This rearrangement joins TRBV19 to TRBJ2-7; tentative D call: TRBD2 (6 bases). Between the trimmed V and J ends, which lost 1 base and 2 bases, there was a span of 9 bases. Germline values: CDR1 LNHDA, CDR2 SQIVND (reference sequence). This CDR3 contains 14 residues. The DNA for the CDR3 is TGTGCCAGTAGTATAGCGGAGGGGACCTACGAGCAGTACTTC. Translation: CASSIAEGTYEQYF.

This clonotype was seen more than once but under ten times. The chain employs TRBV7-3 and TRBJ2-1, with TRBD2 matching over 12 bases. J was trimmed by 4 bases and V by 0 bases; bases with no gene match: 1. The CDR3 has 16 residues. Germline CDR1 SGHTA, CDR2 FQGTGA. CDR3 coding DNA: TGTGCCAGCAGCTTAACGGGACTAGCGGGTTACAATGAGCAGTTCTTC. Residues: CASSLTGLAGYNEQFF.

This clonotype showed up just a few times. V is TRBV7-6 and J is TRBJ2-5; 10 bases are shared with TRBD2. The CDR3 has 16 amino acids. Germline CDR1 reads SGHVS; CDR2 reads FNYEAQ. V shed 2 bases and J 5 bases; nucleotides not matched to a gene: 8. CDR3 in DNA: TGTGCCAGCAGCTTATATCAGCGGGAGGGCCGGGAGACCCAGTACTTC. It is translated as CASSLYQREGRETQYF.

This clonotype has a single count. V gene TRBV2 combines with J gene TRBJ2-2; 7 nucleotides match TRBD1. The germline V gene encodes CDR1 SNHLY and CDR2 FYNNEI. The CDR3 length is 16 residues. The V segment lost 5 bases and the J segment 2 bases; nucleotides outside the gene matches: 8. The CDR3 spells CASSKGAGGNTGELFF. CDR3 nucleotides: TGTGCCAGCAGTAAAGGGGCAGGGGGAAACACCGGGGAGCTGTTTTTT.

The chain uses TRBV11-2 and TRBJ2-1; D remains unclear. Germline V gene data show CDR1 as SGHAT and CDR2 as FQNNGV. This CDR3 has 12 residues. V was shortened by 5 bases and J by 9 bases, with 11 bases between the two germline ends. This CDR3 reads CASSNIWVEQFF. For the CDR3, the DNA is TGTGCCAGCAGCAATATCTGGGTTGAGCAGTTCTTC.

The rearrangement joins TRBV6-6 to TRBJ1-1; D unclear. CDR1 is MNHNY and CDR2 is SVGAGI in the germline V gene (reference sequence). The V gene lost 7 bases and the J gene lost 5 bases, with 14 bases spanning the gap. This CDR3 has 13 residues. The chain's CDR3 is CASKEGVRTEAFF. As DNA, the CDR3 is TGTGCCAGCAAGGAGGGTGTCAGGACTGAAGCTTTCTTT.

J is TRBJ1-5 and V is TRBV4-1; a possible D gene is TRBD1 (6 bases). The CDR3 contains 16 residues. Trimming cost V 0 bases and J 4 bases, with 13 bases left between them. Germline lookup yields CDR1 MGHRA and CDR2 YSYEKL. CDR3 sequence (DNA): TGCGCCAGCAGCCAAGATCCGGGACAAGGGAATCAGCCCCAGCATTTT. Protein product: CASSQDPGQGNQPQHF.

The table lists this clonotype with a count of one. V and J are TRBV7-9 and TRBJ2-5; perhaps TRBD2 as D (6 bases). Germline loops: CDR1 SEHNR, CDR2 FQNEAQ (reference sequence). CDR3 length: 14 amino acids. Trimming took off 1 base at V and 5 bases at J, with 11 bases between the two ends. CDR3 sequence reads: CASSLGGLEETQYF. The CDR3 nucleotides are TGTGCCAGCAGCTTAGGGGGACTCGAGGAGACCCAGTACTTC.

This clonotype has at least ten counts. The rearrangement links TRBV6-8 to TRBJ1-4; 8 nucleotides match TRBD1. Germline CDR1 is MNHGY and CDR2 is SAAAGT. J lost 8 bases, V lost 2 bases, and 7 bases had no gene match. The CDR3 runs 15 residues. CDR3 sequence: CASSYPGTGEEKLFF. CDR3 DNA sequence: TGTGCCAGCAGTTACCCTGGGACAGGAGAAGAAAAACTGTTTTTT.

The rearrangement uses TRBV10-3 and TRBJ2-3; 10 nucleotides line up with TRBD2. Germline V gene lookup returns CDR1 ENHRY and CDR2 SYGVKD. The CDR3 sequence is 18 residues long. The J segment lost 1 base and the V segment lost 0 bases, leaving 7 bases of the junction unmatched. CDR3 protein: CAISESLASGGGTDTQYF. The CDR3 DNA reads TGTGCCATCAGTGAGTCGTTGGCTAGCGGGGGAGGCACAGATACGCAGTATTTT.

This clonotype was detected only a few times. This chain links TRBV7-6 with TRBJ1-1, with a weak D call TRBD1 (5 bases). Trimming removed 7 bases from V and 5 bases from J, with 17 bases in between. Germline assignment: CDR1 SGHVS and CDR2 FNYEAQ. The CDR3 runs to 14 residues. DNA for the CDR3: TGTGCCAGCACCTCGAACGGGGGGGGTACTGAAGCTTTCTTT. Its translation is CASTSNGGGTEAFF.

The V gene is TRBV5-6, the J gene TRBJ2-1; 14 bases agree with TRBD2. The CDR3 contains 18 residues. The J segment lost 0 bases and the V segment lost 4 bases, leaving 6 bases of the junction unmatched. Per the germline V gene, CDR1 is SGHDT and CDR2 is YYEEEE. CDR3 coding DNA: TGTGCCAGCAGCCCGGGACTAGCGGGAGTTCTCTCCTACAATGAGCAGTTCTTC. This sequence encodes CASSPGLAGVLSYNEQFF.

This clonotype was seen repeatedly, ten times or more. The CDR3 bases are TGTGCCAGCAGCCCGGGACTAGCGAGCTACAATGAGCAGTTCTTC. Translation: CASSPGLASYNEQFF. The V and J genes are TRBV5-6 and TRBJ2-1; TRBD2 agrees at 10 bases. The V gene end was trimmed by 4 bases and the J gene end by 3 bases; junction bases not matched to a gene: 4. Germline lookup yields CDR1 SGHDT and CDR2 YYEEEE. The CDR3 contains 15 residues.

V usage is TRBV7-9 and J usage is TRBJ1-3; D perhaps matches TRBD1 (5 bases). The CDR3 contains 14 residues. From germline, CDR1 is SEHNR and CDR2 FQNEAQ (reference sequence). The ends were cut back, 5 bases at V and 2 bases at J, with 10 bases in the middle. CDR3 residues: CASSPPGPGNTIYF. CDR3 nucleotide sequence: TGTGCCAGCAGCCCACCGGGACCTGGAAACACCATATATTTT.

The J gene is TRBJ2-1, the V gene TRBV7-3; 9 bases agree with TRBD2. The J segment lost 8 bases and the V segment lost 5 bases, leaving 13 bases of the junction unmatched. The CDR3 consists of 16 residues. CDR1 is SGHTA and CDR2 is FQGTGA in the germline V gene. The CDR3 protein is CASSPQILAGSDEQFF. The DNA for the CDR3 is TGTGCCAGCAGCCCCCAGATTCTAGCGGGAAGCGATGAGCAGTTCTTC.

This clonotype was observed a few times. The V gene is TRBV5-6, the J gene TRBJ2-2; 7 bases are shared with TRBD2. The CDR3 is 16 amino acids. The V gene's germline CDR1 is SGHDT and CDR2 YYEEEE. V shed 1 base and J 4 bases; nucleotides not matched to a gene: 7. The CDR3 region is CASSLWRELSTGELFF. The CDR3 DNA sequence: TGTGCCAGCAGCTTGTGGCGGGAGCTATCCACCGGGGAGCTGTTTTTT.

The V gene is TRBV27, the J gene TRBJ2-7; the match to TRBD2 covers 9 bases. With 3 bases clipped from V and 4 bases from J, the junction kept 4 bases outside the gene matches. Germline CDR1 is MNHEY and CDR2 is SMNVEV (reference sequence). The CDR3 has 14 residues. CDR3: CASSFSGRIYEQYF. As DNA, the CDR3 is TGTGCCAGCAGTTTTAGCGGGAGAATTTACGAGCAGTACTTC.

This clonotype occurred once. The DNA for the CDR3 is TGCAGCGTTGCCATCAACAGGGAAGCTCAGCCCCAGCATTTT. Encoded protein: CSVAINREAQPQHF. The chain links TRBV29-1 to TRBJ1-5, with D possibly TRBD1 on 6 matching bases. CDR1 is SQVTM, CDR2 ANQGSEA, per germline. The CDR3 spans 14 residues. Trimming shortened V by 4 bases and J by 6 bases, and 16 bases separated the two germline ends.

The chain uses TRBV20-1 and TRBJ2-4; D is possibly TRBD2 (5 bases). Germline lookup yields CDR1 DFQATT and CDR2 SNEGSKA (reference sequence). Trimming shortened V by 6 bases and J by 1 base, and 16 bases separated the two germline ends. The length of the CDR3 is 15 residues. DNA for the CDR3: TGCAGTGCAGCCCGGACTGGCGCGGCCAAAAACATTCAGTACTTC. Translating gives CSAARTGAAKNIQYF.

This clonotype was recorded many times. The rearrangement uses TRBV7-8 and TRBJ1-3; no clear D gene. There are 14 residues in the CDR3. V lost 2 bases to trimming and J lost 0 bases, with 5 bases between them. Per the germline V gene, CDR1 is SGHVS and CDR2 is FQNEAQ. CDR3 coding DNA: TGTGCCAGCAGCTTACGGATCTCTGGAAACACCATATATTTT. Its translation: CASSLRISGNTIYF.

This clonotype was recorded at least ten times. V and J are TRBV12-3 or TRBV12-4 and TRBJ1-2, with D hard to call. This CDR3 spans 13 amino acids. V shed 10 bases and J shed 3 bases, with 15 bases lying between them. The CDR3 reads CATLGENYYGYTF. CDR3 DNA sequence: TGTGCCACCCTTGGAGAAAATTACTATGGCTACACCTTC.

Comments on this clonotype: No conserved phenylalanine or tryptophan is present at the end of the CDR3, so a read error is the likely explanation. No DNA is shown, since the ends of the CDR3 on it are uncertain; the CDR3 is the one TCRdb lists. V is TRBV2 and J is TRBJ1-4. Germline CDR1 SNHLY, CDR2 FYNNEI. With termini counted, the CDR3 has 14 amino acids. CDR3 sequence: CASMSGATNEKLGI.

A single count supports this clonotype. A junction boundary mismatches the germline segment, possibly from a read error. This chain joins TRBV18 and TRBJ2-1; 10 positions agree with TRBD2. CDR1 and CDR2 from the germline V gene are KGHSH and LQKENI. The CDR3 totals 16 residues. In DNA, the CDR3 is TGTGCAAGCTCACCACGGTCGGCTAGCGGGAGCAAACGACAGTTCTTC. This gives the protein CASSPRSASGSKRQFF.

The chain uses TRBV6-1 and TRBJ2-2; D not resolved. The CDR3 covers 14 residues. Looked up from germline, CDR1 is MNHNS and CDR2 is SASEGT. The V and J ends lost 9 bases and 3 bases respectively, with 14 bases between them. CDR3 amino acids: CARDDSSYTGELFF. Here the CDR3 DNA reads TGTGCCAGGGACGACTCTTCGTACACCGGGGAGCTGTTTTTT.